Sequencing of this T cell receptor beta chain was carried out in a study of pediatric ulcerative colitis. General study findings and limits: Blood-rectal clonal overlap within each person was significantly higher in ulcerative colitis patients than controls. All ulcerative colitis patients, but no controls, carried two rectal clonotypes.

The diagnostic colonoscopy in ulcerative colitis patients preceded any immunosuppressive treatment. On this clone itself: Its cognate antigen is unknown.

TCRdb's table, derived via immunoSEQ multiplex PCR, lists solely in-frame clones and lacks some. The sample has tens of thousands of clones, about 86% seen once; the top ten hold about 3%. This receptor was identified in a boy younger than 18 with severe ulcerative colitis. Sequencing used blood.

The CDR3 sequence is CASSISTGPGRRNQPQHF. Here the CDR3 DNA reads TGTGCCAGTAGTATCTCCACAGGGCCTGGGAGACGCAATCAGCCCCAGCATTTT. The chain joins TRBV19 to TRBJ1-5; D is perhaps TRBD1 (6 bases). The CDR3 runs 18 residues. Germline V gene sequence: CDR1 LNHDA, CDR2 SQIVND (reference sequence). Trimming took 3 bases from V and 2 from J, leaving 20 bases between them.